One and the same sample provided the 16 T cell receptor beta chains below, sequenced in a study of T cell responses to AZD1222 COVID-19 vaccine (dated by TCRdb to the early 2020s). The library came from the immunoSEQ multiplex PCR assay. The clones in this table, taken by TCRdb from immuneACCESS, are in-frame only. Not every clone is retained; where verified, under half of the shortfall comes from an unresolved V gene, and the cause of the rest is unknown. The sample includes some 96,000 clones, with 70% to 90% observed a single time. The biggest ten clones account for around 4.4% of the sample. Interpreted using the paper, the time point label stands for: baseline before first vaccination. This sample's treatment or condition label indicates: meningococcal conjugate vaccine given as trial control. The material sequenced was peripheral blood, taken on day 0 of MenACWY control vaccination. All receptors come from an adult in good health.

The V call is TRBV5-4, the J call TRBJ2-1, with D uncertain. The CDR3 sequence is 16 residues long. Germline-derived CDR1 and CDR2 are SGHNT and YYREEE (reference sequence). Trimming took off 2 bases at V and 0 bases at J, with 12 bases between the two ends. This chain's CDR3 is CASSFSMGHSYNEQFF. In DNA, the CDR3 is TGTGCCAGCAGCTTCTCAATGGGCCACTCCTACAATGAGCAGTTCTTC.

The V and J genes are TRBV9 and TRBJ2-6; TRBD2 matches 8 bases. Germline-derived CDR1 and CDR2 are SGDLS and YYNGEE. V was pared by 4 bases and J by 0 bases, with 6 bases of the junction left unmatched. CDR3 size: 17 residues. The CDR3 coding sequence is TGTGCCAGCAGCTCCGGGACTAGTTCCTCTGGGGCCAACGTCCTGACTTTC. Residues: CASSSGTSSSGANVLTF.

The chain recombines TRBV5-1 with TRBJ2-2; 9 bases match TRBD1. Germline V gives CDR1 SGHRS, CDR2 YFSETQ. The CDR3 sequence is 16 residues long. V lost 0 bases and J lost 4; bases outside the gene matches: 4. The CDR3 loop is CASSLGRDRATGELFF. CDR3 nucleotide sequence: TGCGCCAGCAGCTTGGGACGGGACAGGGCCACCGGGGAGCTGTTTTTT.

The J gene is TRBJ1-3, the V gene TRBV3-1 (or the pseudogene TRBV3-2); TRBD1 might be the D (5 bases). Trimming stripped 4 bases from V and 0 bases from J, with 10 bases between. In germline, CDR1 is LGHDT, CDR2 YNNKEL (reference sequence). This CDR3 is built from 15 residues. The CDR3 DNA reads as TGTGCCAGCAGCCTGGCCGGGGGCTCTGGAAACACCATATATTTT. Its protein product is CASSLAGGSGNTIYF.

The chain links TRBV28 to TRBJ1-3; D gene unclear. CDR3 length: 15 residues. Trimming pared 1 base from V and 0 bases from J, leaving 7 bases between. Germline CDR1 is MDHEN and CDR2 is SYDVKM. CDR3 DNA: TGTGCCAGCAGTTTATCCCTTAACTCTGGAAACACCATATATTTT. The encoded protein is CASSLSLNSGNTIYF.

The chain is built from TRBV5-1 and TRBJ2-1, with D maybe TRBD1 (6 bases). V lost 0 bases, J lost 6 bases, and 10 bases lay in between. In germline, CDR1 is SGHRS, CDR2 YFSETQ. This CDR3 region has 14 residues. In DNA form, the CDR3 reads TGCGCCAGCAGCTTGGAGCTAGGGGGCAATGAGCAGTTCTTC. This translates into CASSLELGGNEQFF. Combining the CDR3 with reference TRBV5-1 and TRBJ2-1 gives the whole variable domain KAGVTQTPRYLIKTRGQQVTLSCSPISGHRSVSWYQQTPGQGLQFLFEYFSETQRNKGNFPGRFSGRQFSNSRSEMNVSTLELGDSALYLCASSLELGGNEQFFGPGTRLTVL.

The gene calls are TRBV7-3 and TRBJ2-1; D call uncertain. CDR3 size: 13 residues. V was pared by 6 bases and J by 3 bases, with 9 bases between. Per germline, CDR1 SGHTA and CDR2 FQGTGA. The CDR3 here is CASRSRGYNEQFF. The CDR3 coding sequence is TGTGCCAGCAGGTCCCGTGGCTACAATGAGCAGTTCTTC.

This chain links TRBV5-1 with TRBJ2-3; 7 positions agree with TRBD1. The CDR3 sequence is 14 residues long. Per the germline V gene, CDR1 is SGHRS and CDR2 is YFSETQ. V shed 5 bases and J 2 bases; nucleotides not matched to a gene: 5. The DNA for the CDR3 is TGCGCCAGCAGTCAGGGACAGCTCACAGATACGCAGTATTTT. Translation: CASSQGQLTDTQYF.

The chain recombines TRBV4-3 with TRBJ2-4; tentative D call: TRBD2 (5 bases). Germline loops: CDR1 LGHNA, CDR2 YSLEER. With 1 base removed from V and 9 bases from J, the gap between germline ends came to 10 bases. CDR3 size: 13 residues. CDR3 sequence (DNA): TGCGCCAGCAGCCAAGGGGCTCTAGCCATTCAGTACTTC. Amino acids: CASSQGALAIQYF.

J is TRBJ2-5 and V is TRBV28; D unclear. CDR1 is MDHEN and CDR2 is SYDVKM in the germline V gene. Trimming took off 6 bases at V and 5 bases at J, with 16 bases between the two ends. CDR3 size: 14 residues. The CDR3 DNA reads TGTGCCAGCAGACCCCCCACAACGCCCGAGACCCAGTACTTC. As protein: CASRPPTTPETQYF.

This chain joins TRBV5-1 and TRBJ1-5; TRBD1 matches at 8 bases. CDR1 is SGHRS and CDR2 is YFSETQ in the germline V gene. V lost 0 bases to trimming and J lost 6 bases; unmatched junction nucleotides: 5. This CDR3 is built from 15 residues. The CDR3 nucleotides read TGCGCCAGCAGCTTGGAAGGACAGGGAAGTCAGCCCCAGCATTTT. It specifies CASSLEGQGSQPQHF.

The CDR3 DNA is TGCGCCAGCAGCCAAGATAGGGGTAGCGGGAGTGGTTTCTACAATGAGCAGTTCTTC. Translating gives CASSQDRGSGSGFYNEQFF. V gene TRBV4-3 combines with J gene TRBJ2-1; 9 nucleotides align to TRBD2. Germline CDR1 and CDR2: LGHNA and YSLEER. The junction had 12 bases not matched to a gene; V was cut back by 0 bases and J by 3 bases. The CDR3 is 19 amino acids.

V and J are TRBV9 and TRBJ2-1; no reliable D call. This CDR3 is built from 15 residues. Germline CDR1 reads SGDLS; CDR2 reads YYNGEE. V was shortened by 2 bases and J by 0 bases, with 9 bases between the two germline ends. For the CDR3, the DNA is TGTGCCAGCAGCGTTGGACGGAGCTCCTACAATGAGCAGTTCTTC. Amino acid sequence: CASSVGRSSYNEQFF.

The gene calls are TRBV28 and TRBJ2-7; TRBD1 matches 9 bases. The J segment lost 11 bases and the V segment lost 6 bases, leaving 11 bases of the junction unmatched. The CDR3 has 13 amino acids. The V gene's germline CDR1 is MDHEN and CDR2 SYDVKM. CDR3 loop: CASSSYDRGIEYF. For the CDR3, the DNA is TGTGCCAGCAGCAGCTACGACAGGGGGATAGAGTACTTC. The entire variable domain, with the rest obtained from reference TRBV28 and TRBJ2-7, is as follows: DVKVTQSSRYLVKRTGEKVFLECVQDMDHENMFWYRQDPGLGLRLIYFSYDVKMKEKGDIPEGYSVSREKKERFSLILESASTNQTSMYLCASSSYDRGIEYFGPGTRLTVT.

Remarks on this clone: The junction shows a germline mismatch at one end, possibly a read error. The gene calls are TRBV2 and TRBJ2-7; perhaps TRBD1 as D (5 bases). The CDR3 has 13 amino acids. Looked up from germline, CDR1 is SNHLY and CDR2 is FYNNEI. In nucleotides, the CDR3 is TGTGCCAGCAGTGAAATCCTCGGACATCTTAGTGACTTC. Residues: CASSEILGHLSDF.

The V call is TRBV4-3, the J call TRBJ2-1; no clear D gene. The CDR3 runs 15 residues. V lost 1 base and J 4 bases, leaving 11 bases between the germline ends. Germline V gene sequence: CDR1 LGHNA, CDR2 YSLEER. The CDR3 region has the DNA TGCGCCAGCAGCCAAGGGTCGTTCTCTTACAATGAGCAGTTCTTC. Translation gives CASSQGSFSYNEQFF.